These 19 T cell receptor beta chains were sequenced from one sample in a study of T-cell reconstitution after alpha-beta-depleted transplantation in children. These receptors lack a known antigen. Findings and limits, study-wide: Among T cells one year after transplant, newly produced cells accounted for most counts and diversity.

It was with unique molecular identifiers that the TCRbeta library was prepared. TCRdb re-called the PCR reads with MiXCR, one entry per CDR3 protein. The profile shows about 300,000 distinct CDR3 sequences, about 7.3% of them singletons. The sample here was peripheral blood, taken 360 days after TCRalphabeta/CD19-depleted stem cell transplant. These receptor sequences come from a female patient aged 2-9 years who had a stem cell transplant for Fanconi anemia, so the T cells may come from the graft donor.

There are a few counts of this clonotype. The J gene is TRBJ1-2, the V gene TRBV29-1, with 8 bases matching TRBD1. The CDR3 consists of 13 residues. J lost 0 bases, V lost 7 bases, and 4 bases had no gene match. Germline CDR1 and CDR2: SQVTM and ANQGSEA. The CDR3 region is CSGYRGSNYGYTF. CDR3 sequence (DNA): TGCAGCGGTTACAGGGGGTCTAACTATGGCTACACCTTC.

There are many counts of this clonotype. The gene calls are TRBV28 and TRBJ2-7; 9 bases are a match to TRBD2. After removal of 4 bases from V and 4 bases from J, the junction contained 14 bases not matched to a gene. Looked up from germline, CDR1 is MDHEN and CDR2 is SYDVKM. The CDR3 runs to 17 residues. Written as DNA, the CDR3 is TGTGCCAGCAGTTCCTCAACCCCAGCGGGAGGAGAGTACGAGCAGTACTTC. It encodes CASSSSTPAGGEYEQYF.

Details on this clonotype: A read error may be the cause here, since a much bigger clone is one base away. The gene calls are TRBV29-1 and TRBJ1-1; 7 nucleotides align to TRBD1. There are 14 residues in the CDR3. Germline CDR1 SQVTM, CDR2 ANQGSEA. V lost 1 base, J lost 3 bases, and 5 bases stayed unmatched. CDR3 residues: CSVEVQGSHTEAFF. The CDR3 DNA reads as TGCAGCGTTGAAGTACAGGGGAGTCACACTGAAGCTTTCTTT.

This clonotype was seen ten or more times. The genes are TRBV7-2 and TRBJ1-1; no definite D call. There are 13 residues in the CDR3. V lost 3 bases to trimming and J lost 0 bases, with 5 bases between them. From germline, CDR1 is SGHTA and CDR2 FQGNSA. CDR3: CASSFIVNTEAFF. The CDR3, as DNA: TGTGCCAGCAGCTTCATCGTGAACACTGAAGCTTTCTTT. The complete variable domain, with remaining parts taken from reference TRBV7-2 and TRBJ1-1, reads GAGVSQSPSNKVTEKGKDVELRCDPISGHTALYWYRQSLGQGLEFLIYFQGNSAPDKSGLPSDRFSAERTGGSVSTLTIQRTQQEDSAVYLCASSFIVNTEAFFGQGTRLTVV.

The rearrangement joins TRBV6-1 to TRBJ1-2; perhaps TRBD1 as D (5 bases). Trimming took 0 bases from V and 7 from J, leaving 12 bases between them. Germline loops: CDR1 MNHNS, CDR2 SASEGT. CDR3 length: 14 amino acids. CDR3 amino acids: CASSEAESGSGYTF. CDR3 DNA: TGTGCCAGCAGTGAAGCGGAGTCAGGGAGTGGCTACACCTTC.

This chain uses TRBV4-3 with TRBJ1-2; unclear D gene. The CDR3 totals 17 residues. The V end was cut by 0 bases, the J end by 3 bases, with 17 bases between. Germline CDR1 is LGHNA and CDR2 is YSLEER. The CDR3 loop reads CASSQDLGTPGYYGYTF. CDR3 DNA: TGCGCCAGCAGCCAAGATCTTGGTACACCGGGTTACTATGGCTACACCTTC.

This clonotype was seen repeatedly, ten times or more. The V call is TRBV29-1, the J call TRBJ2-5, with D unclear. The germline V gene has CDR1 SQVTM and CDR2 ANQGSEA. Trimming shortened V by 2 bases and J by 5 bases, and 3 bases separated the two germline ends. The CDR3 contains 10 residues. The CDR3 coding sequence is TGCAGCGTTGAAAAGGAGACCCAGTACTTC. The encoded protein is CSVEKETQYF.

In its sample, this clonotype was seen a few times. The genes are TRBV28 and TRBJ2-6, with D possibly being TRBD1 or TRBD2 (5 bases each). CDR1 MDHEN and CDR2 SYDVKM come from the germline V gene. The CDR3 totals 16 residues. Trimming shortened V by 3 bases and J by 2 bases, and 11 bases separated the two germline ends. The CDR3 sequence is CASSLGTYTGANVLTF. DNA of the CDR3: TGTGCCAGCAGTTTGGGGACCTATACTGGGGCCAACGTCCTGACTTTC.

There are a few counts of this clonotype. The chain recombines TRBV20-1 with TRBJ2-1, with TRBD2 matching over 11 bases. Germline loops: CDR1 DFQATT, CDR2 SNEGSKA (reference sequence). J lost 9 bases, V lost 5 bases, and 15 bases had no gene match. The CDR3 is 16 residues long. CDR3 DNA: TGCAGTGCTGACGATTTTAGCGGGGGGGGCCGTGGTGAGCAGTTCTTC. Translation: CSADDFSGGGRGEQFF.

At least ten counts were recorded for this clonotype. The CDR3 here is CASSATGAYTDTQYF. The CDR3 nucleotides read TGTGCCAGCAGCGCGACAGGGGCTTACACAGATACGCAGTATTTT. This chain joins TRBV9 and TRBJ2-3; TRBD1 aligns across 8 bases. CDR1 is SGDLS, CDR2 YYNGEE, per germline. The CDR3 totals 15 residues. V shed 3 bases and J 2 bases; nucleotides not matched to a gene: 5.

In DNA, the CDR3 is TGTGCCAGCTCACTCGGGCAGGATCAGCCCCAGCATTTT. Protein: CASSLGQDQPQHF. V usage is TRBV18 and J usage is TRBJ1-5; D is uncertain. The CDR3 is 13 residues long. Germline-derived CDR1 and CDR2 are KGHSH and LQKENI. V was pared by 4 bases and J by 5 bases, with 9 bases between.

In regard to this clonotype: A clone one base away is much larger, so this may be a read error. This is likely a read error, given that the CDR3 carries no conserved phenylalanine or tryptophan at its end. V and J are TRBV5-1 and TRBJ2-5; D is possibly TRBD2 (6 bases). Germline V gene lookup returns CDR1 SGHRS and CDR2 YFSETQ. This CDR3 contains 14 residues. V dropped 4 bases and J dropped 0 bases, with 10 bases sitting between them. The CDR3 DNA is TGCGCCAGCAGCGCGGGACTCCACCAAGAGACCCAGTACATC. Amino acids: CASSAGLHQETQYI.

The CDR3 region is CASRAGTGPWETQYF. CDR3 sequence (DNA): TGCGCCAGCAGGGCGGGGACAGGGCCTTGGGAGACCCAGTACTTC. This chain joins TRBV4-3 and TRBJ2-5; 9 bases are shared with TRBD1. CDR3 length: 15 residues. J lost 5 bases, V lost 6 bases, and 10 bases had no gene match. Germline V lookup: CDR1 LGHNA, CDR2 YSLEER.

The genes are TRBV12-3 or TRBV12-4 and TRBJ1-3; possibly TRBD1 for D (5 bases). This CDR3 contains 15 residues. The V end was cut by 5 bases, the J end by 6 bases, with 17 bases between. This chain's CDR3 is CASSRDGGSLNTIYF. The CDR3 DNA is TGTGCCAGCAGTCGCGATGGGGGGTCCCTAAACACCATATATTTT.

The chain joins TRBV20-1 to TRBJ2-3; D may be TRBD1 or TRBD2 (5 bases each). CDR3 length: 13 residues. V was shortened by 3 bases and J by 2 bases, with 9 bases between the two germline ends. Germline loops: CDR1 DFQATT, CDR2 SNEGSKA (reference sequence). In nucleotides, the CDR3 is TGCAGTGCTAGCCGGGACCCCACAGATACGCAGTATTTT. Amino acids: CSASRDPTDTQYF.

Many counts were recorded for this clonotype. CDR3 DNA: TGTGCCAGCGCCCACAGCGGGGGGGACTACAATGAGCAGTTCTTC. Its protein is CASAHSGGDYNEQFF. The chain uses TRBV5-4 and TRBJ2-1; the match to TRBD2 covers 10 bases. CDR1 is SGHNT and CDR2 is YYREEE in the germline V gene (reference sequence). V lost 7 bases and J lost 3; bases outside the gene matches: 7. CDR3 length equals 15 residues.

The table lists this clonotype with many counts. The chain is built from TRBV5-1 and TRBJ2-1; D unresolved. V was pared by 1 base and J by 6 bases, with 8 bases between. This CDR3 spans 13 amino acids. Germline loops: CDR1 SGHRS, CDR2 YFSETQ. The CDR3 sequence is CASSLFSLNEQFF. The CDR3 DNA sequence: TGCGCCAGCAGCTTGTTTAGTCTCAATGAGCAGTTCTTC.

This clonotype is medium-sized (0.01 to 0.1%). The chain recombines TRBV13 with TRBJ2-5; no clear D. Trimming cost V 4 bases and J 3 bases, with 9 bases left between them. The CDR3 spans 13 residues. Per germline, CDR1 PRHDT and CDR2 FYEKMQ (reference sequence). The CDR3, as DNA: TGTGCCAGCAGCTCCCACTTGGAAGAGACCCAGTACTTC. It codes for CASSSHLEETQYF. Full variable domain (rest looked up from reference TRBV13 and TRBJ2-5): AAGVIQSPRHLIKEKRETATLKCYPIPRHDTVYWYQQGPGQDPQFLISFYEKMQSDKGSIPDRFSAQQFSDYHSELNMSSLELGDSALYFCASSSHLEETQYFGPGTRLLVL.

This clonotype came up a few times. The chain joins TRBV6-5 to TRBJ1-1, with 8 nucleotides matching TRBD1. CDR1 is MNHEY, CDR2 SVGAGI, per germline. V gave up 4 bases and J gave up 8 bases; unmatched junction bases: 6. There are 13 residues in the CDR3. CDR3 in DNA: TGTGCCAGCAGTTTCGCCGGGACAGGCGAAGCTTTCTTT. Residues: CASSFAGTGEAFF.